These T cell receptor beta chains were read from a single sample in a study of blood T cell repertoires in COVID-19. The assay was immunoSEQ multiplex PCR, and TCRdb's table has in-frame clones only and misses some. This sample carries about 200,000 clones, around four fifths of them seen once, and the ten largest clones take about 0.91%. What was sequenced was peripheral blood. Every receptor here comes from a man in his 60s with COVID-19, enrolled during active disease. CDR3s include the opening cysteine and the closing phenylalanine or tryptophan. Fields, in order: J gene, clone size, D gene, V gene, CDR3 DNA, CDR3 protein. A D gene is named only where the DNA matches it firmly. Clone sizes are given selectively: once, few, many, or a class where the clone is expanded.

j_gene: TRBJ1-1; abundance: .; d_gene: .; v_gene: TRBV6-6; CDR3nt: TGTGCCAGCAGTTACCTTCCGACAGGCGTAGCTTTCTTT; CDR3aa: CASSYLPTGVAFF
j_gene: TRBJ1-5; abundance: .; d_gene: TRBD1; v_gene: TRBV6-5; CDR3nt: TGTGCCAGCAGTTTGGGACAGATAAATCAGCCCCAGCATTTT; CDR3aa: CASSLGQINQPQHF
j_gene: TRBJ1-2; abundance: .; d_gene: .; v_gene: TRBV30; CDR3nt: TGTGCCTGGAGGGCCCTGACAGTACCTGACTATGGCTACACCTTC; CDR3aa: CAWRALTVPDYGYTF
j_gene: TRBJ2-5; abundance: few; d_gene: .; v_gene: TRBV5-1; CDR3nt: TGCGCCAGCAGCTTGGCCCTACAGAAGGAGACCCAGTACTTC; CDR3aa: CASSLALQKETQYF
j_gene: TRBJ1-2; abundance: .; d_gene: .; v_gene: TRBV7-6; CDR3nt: TGTGCCAGCAGCCCATCCACTTGGGGAGCCCGGGGGGCCGGTGGCTACACCTTC; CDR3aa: CASSPSTWGARGAGGYTF
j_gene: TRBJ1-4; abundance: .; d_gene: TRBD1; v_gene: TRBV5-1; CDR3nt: TGCGCCAGCAGCGGTGACAGGGGCGTAACGACTAATGAAAAACTGTTTTTT; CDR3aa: CASSGDRGVTTNEKLFF
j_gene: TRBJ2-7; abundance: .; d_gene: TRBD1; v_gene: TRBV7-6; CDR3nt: TGTGCCAGCAGCTTAGGGGACAGCTTCTCCTACGAGCAGTACTTC; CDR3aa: CASSLGDSFSYEQYF
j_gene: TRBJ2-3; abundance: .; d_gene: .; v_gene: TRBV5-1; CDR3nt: TGCGCCAGCAGCTTGTCGGGGAGCACAGATACGCAGTATTTT; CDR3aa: CASSLSGSTDTQYF
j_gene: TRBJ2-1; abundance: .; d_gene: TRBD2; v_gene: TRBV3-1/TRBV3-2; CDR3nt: TGTGCCAGCAGCCAAAGCGGGAGAGGTAGCAATGAGCAGTTCTTC; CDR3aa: CASSQSGRGSNEQFF
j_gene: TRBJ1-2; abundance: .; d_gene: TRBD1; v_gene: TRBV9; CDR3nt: TGTGCCAGCAGCCTCCACCCGACAGGGGGCCCCTATGGCTACACCTTC; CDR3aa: CASSLHPTGGPYGYTF
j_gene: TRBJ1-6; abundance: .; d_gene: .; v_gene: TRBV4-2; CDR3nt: TGTGCCAGCAGCCAAGAGGCAGGCCTCTCCTATAATTCACCCCTCCACTTT; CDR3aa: CASSQEAGLSYNSPLHF
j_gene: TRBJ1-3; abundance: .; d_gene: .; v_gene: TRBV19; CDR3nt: TGTGCCAGTAGTATAGGGGCTGACTCTGGAAACACCATATATTTT; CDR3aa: CASSIGADSGNTIYF
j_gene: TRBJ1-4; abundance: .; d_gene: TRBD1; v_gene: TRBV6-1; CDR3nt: TGTGCCAGCAGTGAATTCGACAGGGGGCTAGGGAAACTGTTTTTT; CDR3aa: CASSEFDRGLGKLFF
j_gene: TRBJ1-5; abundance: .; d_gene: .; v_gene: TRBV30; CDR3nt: TGTGCCTGGGGCTTCCAGGGCCCCAATCAGCCCCAGCATTTT; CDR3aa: CAWGFQGPNQPQHF
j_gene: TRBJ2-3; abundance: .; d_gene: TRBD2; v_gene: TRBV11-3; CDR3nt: TGTGCCAGCAGCCCATTAGCGGGAGGGCACACAGATACGCAGTATTTT; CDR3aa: CASSPLAGGHTDTQYF
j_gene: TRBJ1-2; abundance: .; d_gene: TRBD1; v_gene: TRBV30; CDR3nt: TGTGCCTGGACGACCGGGACAGGATATGGCTACACCTTC; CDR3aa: CAWTTGTGYGYTF
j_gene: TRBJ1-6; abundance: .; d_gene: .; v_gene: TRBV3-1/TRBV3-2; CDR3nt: TGTGCCAGCAGCCAAGTGCGGGAACATTCACCCCTCCACTTT; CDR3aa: CASSQVREHSPLHF
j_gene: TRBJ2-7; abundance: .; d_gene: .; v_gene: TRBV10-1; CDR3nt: TGCGCCAGCAGTGAGTTCCGGGAAAAGACCTCCGAGCAGTACTTC; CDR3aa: CASSEFREKTSEQYF
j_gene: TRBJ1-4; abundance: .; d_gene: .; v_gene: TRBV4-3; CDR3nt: TGCGCCAGCAGTGGACGGACAGCAAAAAATGAAAAACTGTTTTTT; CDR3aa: CASSGRTAKNEKLFF
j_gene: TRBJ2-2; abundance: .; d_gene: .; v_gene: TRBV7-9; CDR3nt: TGTGCCAGCAGCTCCCGTACAGCCACCGGGGAGCTGTTTTTT; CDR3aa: CASSSRTATGELFF
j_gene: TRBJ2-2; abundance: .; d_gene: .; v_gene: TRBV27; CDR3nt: TGTGCCAGCTTACCGGTGGGCTTCCTAAACACCGGGGAGCTGTTTTTT; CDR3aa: CASLPVGFLNTGELFF
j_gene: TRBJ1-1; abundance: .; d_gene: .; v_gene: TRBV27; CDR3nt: TGTGCCAGCAGTTTAAGGATCGGGGGGACTGAAGCTTTCTTT; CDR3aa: CASSLRIGGTEAFF
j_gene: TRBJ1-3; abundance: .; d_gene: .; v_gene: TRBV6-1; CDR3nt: TGTGCCAGCAGTGAATCATCAGGCTTCTCTGGAAACACCATATATTTT; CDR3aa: CASSESSGFSGNTIYF
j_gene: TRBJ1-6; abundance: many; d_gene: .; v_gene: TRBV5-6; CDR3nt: TGTGCCAGCAGATATCGAGGGAATTCACCCCTCCACTTT; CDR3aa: CASRYRGNSPLHF